The clone carrying this T cell receptor beta chain was recorded only once. The authors' processing: Reference gene primers were amplified, and this amplification served to estimate nucleated cell counts. Sequenced by immunoSEQ multiplex PCR; TCRdb stores in-frame clones only, minus some. That table supplies the V and J calls and clone size; D and trimming were determined from the DNA. The sample has hundreds of thousands of clones, 75% to 90% seen once; the top ten hold approximately 3.5%. The data originate from a study of blood T cell repertoires in COVID-19. The CDR3 has 16 amino acids. The V gene lost 5 bases and the J gene lost 2 bases, with 18 bases spanning the gap. Germline CDR1 is SGHVS and CDR2 is FQNEAQ. Ages ranged from roughly 18 to 100 years, with residence in around 24 US areas.

The clonotype originates from a woman aged 40 to 49 with acute COVID-19. The rearrangement links TRBV7-8 to TRBJ2-5, with TRBD1 as a possible D gene (5 bases). The sample consisted of PBMCs or T cells enriched from blood (not recorded which). The CDR3 is CASSRRQLDRQETQYF. DNA of the CDR3: TGTGCCAGCAGCAGAAGACAGTTAGATAGACAAGAGACCCAGTACTTC.